The 20 T cell receptor beta chains given below trace back to one sample, sequenced in a study of T cells expressing NK-cell markers. From its re-call of the 5' RACE reads, TCRdb lists each CDR3 protein once, without DNA. The specimen's table records hundreds of thousands of distinct CDR3 sequences. Input material: blood T cells: a sorted CD56 or NKG2C T cell subset, CD4+ or CD8+ T cells, or bulk PBMC T cells (not recorded which). These receptors originate from a young man in good health.

The rearrangement uses TRBV27 and TRBJ1-4; without DNA, the TCRdb call of TRBD1 cannot be checked. The V gene's germline CDR1 is MNHEY and CDR2 SMNVEV (reference sequence). This CDR3 has 14 amino acids. The CDR3 sequence: CASSPVGGYEKLFF.

The rearrangement links TRBV27 to TRBJ2-3; the TCRdb D gene call, TRBD1, has no DNA to confirm it. The CDR3 is 15 residues long. Germline V gene lookup returns CDR1 MNHEY and CDR2 SMNVEV (reference sequence). The CDR3 loop reads CASSSPQGSTDTQYF.

The chain carries TRBV2 and TRBJ2-1; with no DNA, the TCRdb D assignment of TRBD1 cannot be verified. Germline V gene sequence: CDR1 SNHLY, CDR2 FYNNEI. This CDR3 spans 14 amino acids. The CDR3: CASSASGGYNEQFF.

This chain links TRBV6-1 with TRBJ1-1. Germline V gene lookup returns CDR1 MNHNS and CDR2 SASEGT. This CDR3 is built from 16 residues. The CDR3 spells CASSNRTKQRNTEAFF.

The J gene is TRBJ2-1, the V gene TRBV4-2; TCRdb selects TRBD1, and the lack of DNA leaves this call unchecked. The germline CDR1 and CDR2 sequences are LGHNA and YNFKEQ. The CDR3 spans 13 residues. CDR3 sequence reads: CASSQDYREAPFF.

The rearrangement joins TRBV6-5 to TRBJ1-5. Looked up from germline, CDR1 is MNHEY and CDR2 is SVGAGI. This CDR3 has 14 residues. The CDR3 region is CASSLEWGNQPQHF.

J is TRBJ2-1 and V is TRBV20-1. Looked up from germline, CDR1 is DFQATT and CDR2 is SNEGSKA (reference sequence). This CDR3 has 16 amino acids. CDR3 in amino acids: CSANGVERGSYNEQFF.

The V call is TRBV6-5, the J call TRBJ2-5; TCRdb calls TRBD1, which cannot be checked without DNA. The CDR3 sequence is 16 residues long. The V gene's germline CDR1 is MNHEY and CDR2 SVGAGI. The CDR3: CASSYEGGRYQETQYF.

This sequence joins TRBV24-1 and TRBJ2-2. The CDR3 covers 17 residues. Germline V gene data show CDR1 as KGHDR and CDR2 as SFDVKD. CDR3 amino acids: CATSDSPGGANTGELFF.

J is TRBJ1-3 and V is TRBV10-3. This CDR3 is 13 amino acids long. Germline loops: CDR1 ENHRY, CDR2 SYGVKD. This CDR3 is CAISETDGNTIYF.

The CDR3 region is CASSNPVYDGELFF. The chain uses TRBV6-5 and TRBJ2-2. In germline, CDR1 is MNHEY, CDR2 SVGAGI. The CDR3 is 14 amino acids.

The chain carries TRBV6-1 and TRBJ2-5; the TRBD1 assignment by TCRdb is unverifiable without DNA. The germline gives CDR1 MNHNS, CDR2 SASEGT. The CDR3 covers 16 residues. The CDR3 loop reads CASSEMWGSARETQYF.

This rearrangement joins TRBV5-6 to TRBJ2-5; TCRdb calls TRBD2, which cannot be checked without DNA. Germline loops: CDR1 SGHDT, CDR2 YYEEEE. CDR3 size: 13 residues. The CDR3 loop reads CASSLIGPETQYF.

The chain has TRBV5-1 and TRBJ2-1. The V gene's germline CDR1 is SGHRS and CDR2 YFSETQ. This CDR3 contains 14 residues. The CDR3 reads CASSLAKGMNEQFF.

The V and J genes are TRBV4-1 and TRBJ2-7; TCRdb's D call, TRBD2, is unchecked because there is no DNA. The CDR3 length is 17 residues. The germline V gene has CDR1 MGHRA and CDR2 YSYEKL. The CDR3 loop reads CASSLGGQSGDHYEQYF.

The chain has TRBV20-1 and TRBJ2-1; TCRdb lists TRBD2, though no DNA is available to test this call. Germline loops: CDR1 DFQATT, CDR2 SNEGSKA (reference sequence). The CDR3 extends over 20 amino acids. The CDR3: CSARDYRLAGRGSSYNEQFF.

The chain links TRBV29-1 to TRBJ2-3; there is no DNA to check the TCRdb D call of TRBD1. The CDR3 length is 14 residues. The germline CDR1 and CDR2 sequences are SQVTM and ANQGSEA. The CDR3 is CSVAVGQSTDTQYF.

The chain employs TRBV19 and TRBJ2-1; as DNA is missing, the TRBD2 call by TCRdb cannot be tested. Germline CDR1 reads LNHDA; CDR2 reads SQIVND (reference sequence). The CDR3 runs to 17 residues. CDR3 sequence reads: CASSNDRPLAPYNEQFF.

V usage is TRBV7-3 and J usage is TRBJ2-1; as DNA is missing, the TRBD1 call by TCRdb cannot be tested. CDR3 size: 16 residues. From germline, CDR1 is SGHTA and CDR2 FQGTGA. This CDR3 reads CASSLTGSSSGVEQFF.

This chain uses TRBV29-1 with TRBJ2-1; the D gene TCRdb calls, TRBD2, cannot be checked with no DNA. There are 12 residues in the CDR3. Germline lookup yields CDR1 SQVTM and CDR2 ANQGSEA. The CDR3 sequence is CSLSGRAGEQFF.